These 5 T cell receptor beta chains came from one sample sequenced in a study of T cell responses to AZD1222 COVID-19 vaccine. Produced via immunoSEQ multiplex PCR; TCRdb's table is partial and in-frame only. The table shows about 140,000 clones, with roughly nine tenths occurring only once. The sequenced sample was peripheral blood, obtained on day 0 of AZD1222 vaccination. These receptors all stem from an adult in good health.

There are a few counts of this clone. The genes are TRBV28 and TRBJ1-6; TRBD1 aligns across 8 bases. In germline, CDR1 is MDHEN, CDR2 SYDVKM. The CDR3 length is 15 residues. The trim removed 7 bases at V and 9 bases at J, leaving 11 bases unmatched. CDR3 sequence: CASKTPQGVGSPLHF. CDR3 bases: TGTGCCAGCAAAACACCACAGGGGGTGGGTTCACCCCTCCACTTT.

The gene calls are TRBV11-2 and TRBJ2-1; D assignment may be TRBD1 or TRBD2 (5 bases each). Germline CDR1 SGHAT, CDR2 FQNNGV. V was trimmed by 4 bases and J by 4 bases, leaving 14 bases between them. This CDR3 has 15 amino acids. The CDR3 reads CASSSTGTTYNEQFF. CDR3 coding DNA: TGTGCCAGCAGCTCCACCGGGACGACGTACAATGAGCAGTTCTTC.

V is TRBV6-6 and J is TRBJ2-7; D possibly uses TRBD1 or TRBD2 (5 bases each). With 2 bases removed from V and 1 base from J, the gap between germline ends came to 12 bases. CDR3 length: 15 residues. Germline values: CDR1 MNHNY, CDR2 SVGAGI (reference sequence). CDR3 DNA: TGTGCCAGCAGTTACCTGGGACGGGATTCCTACGAGCAGTACTTC. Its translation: CASSYLGRDSYEQYF.

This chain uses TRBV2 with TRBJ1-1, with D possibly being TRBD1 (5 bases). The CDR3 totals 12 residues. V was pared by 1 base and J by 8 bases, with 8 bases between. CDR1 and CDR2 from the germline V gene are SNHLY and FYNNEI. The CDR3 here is CASSEGGTEAFF. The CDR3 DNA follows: TGTGCCAGCAGTGAAGGAGGGACCGAAGCTTTCTTT.

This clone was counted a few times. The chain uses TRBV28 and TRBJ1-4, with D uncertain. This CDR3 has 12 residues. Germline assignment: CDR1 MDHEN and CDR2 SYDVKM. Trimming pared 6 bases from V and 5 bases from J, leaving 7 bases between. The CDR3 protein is CASSLLNEKLFF. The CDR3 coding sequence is TGTGCCAGCAGCCTACTCAATGAAAAACTGTTTTTT.